These 21 T cell receptor beta chains originate from one sample sequenced in a study of T cell responses to AZD1222 COVID-19 vaccine. Measured with immunoSEQ multiplex PCR; TCRdb has only the in-frame clones, and not every one. The table has 120,000 or so clones, about nine tenths seen once; the top ten hold 1.5%. This material consisted of peripheral blood, taken on day 0 of AZD1222 vaccination. The receptors were gathered from an adult in good health.

The chain has TRBV5-1 and TRBJ2-2; a possible D gene is TRBD2 (6 bases). V was cut by 7 bases and J by 4 bases, with 17 bases left in between. This CDR3 region has 15 residues. The germline V gene has CDR1 SGHRS and CDR2 YFSETQ. The CDR3 DNA sequence: TGCGCCAGCGGCGAAGAGGGACTTATCACCGGGGAGCTGTTTTTT. This codes for CASGEEGLITGELFF.

This clone was observed once. The chain combines TRBV5-1 with TRBJ2-7, with TRBD1 matching 10 bases. The CDR3 extends over 15 amino acids. V was pared by 0 bases and J by 2 bases, with 2 bases of the junction left unmatched. Germline lookup yields CDR1 SGHRS and CDR2 YFSETQ. The CDR3 coding sequence is TGCGCCAGCAGCTTGGTGGGGACAGGGGCCTACGAGCAGTACTTC. Protein: CASSLVGTGAYEQYF.

This clone was observed a few times. The chain uses TRBV7-2 and TRBJ1-5; unclear D gene. V was cut by 5 bases and J by 0 bases, with 8 bases left in between. Germline V gives CDR1 SGHTA, CDR2 FQGNSA. CDR3 size: 14 residues. The CDR3 sequence is CASSPGTSNQPQHF. The DNA for the CDR3 is TGTGCCAGCAGCCCAGGCACTAGCAATCAGCCCCAGCATTTT. Drawing the rest from reference TRBV7-2 and TRBJ1-5, the complete variable domain is GAGVSQSPSNKVTEKGKDVELRCDPISGHTALYWYRQSLGQGLEFLIYFQGNSAPDKSGLPSDRFSAERTGGSVSTLTIQRTQQEDSAVYLCASSPGTSNQPQHFGDGTRLSIL.

The chain has TRBV6-1 and TRBJ1-4; a weak D match, TRBD1 (5 bases). Germline V lookup: CDR1 MNHNS, CDR2 SASEGT. Trimming stripped 2 bases from V and 5 bases from J, with 9 bases between. This CDR3 is built from 14 residues. The CDR3 protein is CASSEPRGNEKLFF. In DNA, the CDR3 is TGTGCCAGCAGTGAACCCCGGGGGAATGAAAAACTGTTTTTT.

The chain couples TRBV5-6 to TRBJ1-2; no clear D gene. The CDR3 contains 14 residues. V lost 0 bases to trimming and J lost 0 bases, with 6 bases between them. From germline, CDR1 is SGHDT and CDR2 YYEEEE. The chain's CDR3 is CASSLVETNYGYTF. CDR3 DNA: TGTGCCAGCAGCTTGGTCGAAACTAACTATGGCTACACCTTC.

This clone was seen only once. V usage is TRBV19 and J usage is TRBJ1-5; 8 bases map to TRBD1. Per the germline V gene, CDR1 is LNHDA and CDR2 is SQIVND (reference sequence). CDR3 length: 17 amino acids. The junction had 11 bases not matched to a gene; V was cut back by 2 bases and J by 5 bases. The DNA for the CDR3 is TGTGCCAGTAGTATAAGGACAGGGTCTCGAAAAGATCAGCCCCAGCATTTT. It yields the protein CASSIRTGSRKDQPQHF.

The chain joins TRBV6-5 to TRBJ2-5, with 13 bases matching TRBD2. V trimming: 11 bases; J trimming: 4 bases; junction bases outside the gene matches: 7. CDR3 size: 14 residues. Germline V gene lookup returns CDR1 MNHEY and CDR2 SVGAGI. The CDR3 region has the DNA TGTGCCTCCTCAGGGACTAGCGGGGCAGAGACCCAGTACTTC. Its translation: CASSGTSGAETQYF.

The CDR3 sequence: CASRGTWTNTGELFF. CDR3 coding DNA: TGTGCCAGCAGAGGGACGTGGACGAACACCGGGGAGCTGTTTTTT. V is TRBV14 and J is TRBJ2-2; D may correspond to TRBD1 or TRBD2 (5 bases each). V was trimmed by 6 bases and J by 0 bases, leaving 11 bases between them. CDR1 is SGHDN and CDR2 is FVKESK in the germline V gene. The CDR3 covers 15 residues.

J is TRBJ1-2 and V is TRBV12-3 or TRBV12-4; D is perhaps TRBD1 (5 bases). There are 13 residues in the CDR3. V was cut by 6 bases and J by 2 bases, with 10 bases left in between. In DNA, the CDR3 is TGTGCCAGCAGCCTCAGGGAGAACTATGGCTACACCTTC. Residues: CASSLRENYGYTF.

The rearrangement joins TRBV7-9 to TRBJ2-5, with 8 nucleotides matching TRBD2. Germline values: CDR1 SEHNR, CDR2 FQNEAQ (reference sequence). This CDR3 is 14 amino acids long. V dropped 2 bases and J dropped 5; count of bases not matched to a gene: 4. CDR3 in amino acids: CASSLRGRSETQYF. The CDR3 DNA is TGTGCCAGCAGCTTACGCGGGAGGAGTGAGACCCAGTACTTC. Full variable domain (outside the CDR3, taken from reference TRBV7-9 and TRBJ2-5): DTGVSQNPRHKITKRGQNVTFRCDPISEHNRLYWYRQTLGQGPEFLTYFQNEAQLEKSRLLSDRFSAERPKGSFSTLEIQRTEQGDSAMYLCASSLRGRSETQYFGPGTRLLVL.

J is TRBJ1-2 and V is TRBV28, with 7 bases identical to TRBD1. This CDR3 region has 15 residues. The V and J ends lost 6 bases and 1 base, in that order; junction bases with no gene match: 8. Per germline, CDR1 MDHEN and CDR2 SYDVKM. The CDR3 nucleotides read TGTGCCAGCAGCTCCGGACAGGCGTTTAACTATGGCTACACCTTC. This translates into CASSSGQAFNYGYTF.

The rearrangement links TRBV2 to TRBJ1-1; D perhaps matches TRBD1 (6 bases). With 6 bases removed from V and 1 base from J, the gap between germline ends came to 12 bases. Germline V CDR1 and CDR2: SNHLY, FYNNEI. The CDR3 runs to 14 residues. The CDR3, as DNA: TGTGCCAGCAGCCTACAGGGAAAGAACACTGAAGCTTTCTTT. It translates to CASSLQGKNTEAFF.

V is TRBV3-1 (or the pseudogene TRBV3-2) and J is TRBJ1-2, with 8 bases identical to TRBD1. Germline V gene lookup returns CDR1 LGHDT and CDR2 YNNKEL (reference sequence). V lost 3 bases, J lost 8 bases, and 11 bases stayed unmatched. This CDR3 region has 15 residues. CDR3 DNA: TGTGCCAGCAGCCATTGGGTCAGGGGGCGCGAAGGCTACACCTTC. This codes for CASSHWVRGREGYTF.

The chain has TRBV27 and TRBJ1-2; 11 bases align to TRBD1. The CDR3 is 15 residues long. CDR1 is MNHEY, CDR2 SMNVEV, per germline (reference sequence). After removal of 6 bases from V and 6 bases from J, the junction contained 9 bases not matched to a gene. The CDR3 DNA reads TGTGCCAGCAGACCCTCCGGACAGGGGGCGAATGGCTACACCTTC. This translates into CASRPSGQGANGYTF.

Regarding this clone: The junction departs from the called germline gene at one end, perhaps through a read error. V usage is TRBV29-1 and J usage is TRBJ2-5; perhaps TRBD1 as D (5 bases). The CDR3 has 15 amino acids. Germline assignment: CDR1 SQVTM and CDR2 ANQGSEA. The CDR3 region is CSVEAGLDPQEAQYF. In nucleotides, the CDR3 is TGCAGCGTTGAAGCAGGGTTGGACCCTCAAGAGGCCCAGTACTTC.

V and J are TRBV3-1 (or the pseudogene TRBV3-2) and TRBJ2-7; 9 bases fit TRBD1. Germline V gene data show CDR1 as LGHDT and CDR2 as YNNKEL (reference sequence). This CDR3 comprises 15 residues. V lost 1 base to trimming and J lost 5 bases; unmatched junction nucleotides: 6. CDR3 in DNA: TGTGCCAGCAGCCAAGGACAGGGGGTATTCAACGAGCAGTACTTC. Amino acid sequence: CASSQGQGVFNEQYF.

The chain joins TRBV6-5 to TRBJ1-2, with D unclear. The CDR3 is 14 residues long. V gave up 0 bases and J gave up 3 bases, with 8 bases separating them. Germline V gene sequence: CDR1 MNHEY, CDR2 SVGAGI. The CDR3 bases are TGTGCCAGCAGTTACTCGTCGGTTCACTATGGCTACACCTTC. Protein product: CASSYSSVHYGYTF.

This sequence joins TRBV7-9 and TRBJ2-7, with a weak D call TRBD1 (6 bases). CDR3 length: 12 amino acids. Trimming left V 5 bases short and J 3 bases short, with 8 bases between. Germline lookup yields CDR1 SEHNR and CDR2 FQNEAQ (reference sequence). CDR3 sequence reads: CASSRQVYEQYF. The DNA of the CDR3 is TGTGCCAGCAGCCGACAGGTCTACGAGCAGTACTTC.

The CDR3 DNA reads TGTGCCAGCAGTTTAGGGGCCCGGGTGGGCGGCTACACCTTC. Translation gives CASSLGARVGGYTF. The gene calls are TRBV28 and TRBJ1-2, with a tentative D call TRBD1 (5 bases). This CDR3 spans 14 amino acids. CDR1 is MDHEN, CDR2 SYDVKM, per germline. With 2 bases removed from V and 8 bases from J, the gap between germline ends came to 15 bases.

V usage is TRBV10-3 and J usage is TRBJ1-2; 7 nucleotides line up with TRBD1. Germline V gives CDR1 ENHRY, CDR2 SYGVKD. V was clipped by 6 bases and J by 3 bases; unmatched bases: 1. The CDR3 sequence is 12 residues long. DNA of the CDR3: TGTGCCATCAGGGGGACAGACTATGGCTACACCTTC. The encoded protein is CAIRGTDYGYTF.

DNA of the CDR3: TGTGCCAGCAGCATCGGGACAGGGGGTACCGGGGAGCTGTTTTTT. This encodes CASSIGTGGTGELFF. The chain recombines TRBV5-4 with TRBJ2-2; the match to TRBD1 covers 11 bases. In germline, CDR1 is SGHNT, CDR2 YYREEE (reference sequence). The ends lost 4 bases at V and 5 bases at J; junction bases unmatched: 4. CDR3 length equals 15 residues.